This entry features one TCR beta chain sequence. Its specific antigen is unknown. Base qualities are not recorded, but no much larger clone differs from it by a single base. This sample stems from a study of CD8 T cells in Susac syndrome (dated by TCRdb to the late 2010s). Looking at the study overall: Of the Susac syndrome patients who were sequenced, roughly six had clinically active disease and roughly eight were in clinical remission. At the time of blood withdrawal, Susac syndrome patients were either therapy-naive, taking corticosteroids (with some also receiving IVIg), or on IVIg alone. Whether CD8+ T cell activation and differentiation in Susac syndrome was antigen driven was tested using repertoire sequencing. The study compared CD8+ T cell repertoire clonality among about a dozen healthy donors, roughly 14 Susac syndrome patients and 15 multiple sclerosis patients.

High-throughput TCR beta sequencing profiled peripheral blood CD8+ and CD4+ T cells from healthy donors, Susac syndrome patients and multiple sclerosis patients. The Susac syndrome patients fulfilled recently defined diagnostic criteria for either definite or probable disease. CD8+ TEMRA cells were enriched by FACS, while bulk CD8+ and CD4+ T cells were purified by magnetic negative isolation. Blood was drawn into EDTA tubes, processed within 24 hours, and PBMCs were isolated by density gradient centrifugation. PBMCs destined for TCR sequencing were cryopreserved in liquid nitrogen and later thawed in a 37 °C water bath. The sorted or isolated CD4+, CD8+ and CD8+ TEMRA cells had a purity of 90% or higher. RNA was extracted with the RNeasy kit and roughly 0.45 to 1 ug was reverse transcribed using random hexamers. The immunoSEQ multiplex PCR assay, which covers 54 Vbeta and 13 Jbeta segments, was used to amplify TCR beta CDR3 regions. Bias from PCR amplification was corrected by using a synthetic template baseline for primer optimization and for computational correction. The paper's processing steps were these. Only productive sequences were kept, with reads annotated to V, D and J genes according to IMGT and analyzed in immunoSEQ Analyzer. Clonality was calculated as one minus the Shannon entropy normalized by log2 of the number of productive unique sequences. For each patient and control, public and private clones were evaluated within the 100 most prevalent clones. Clones were defined as Susac-specific if absent from the healthy and MS cohorts, from roughly 1,100 published viral clones and from other ImmuneACCESS disease sequences. TCRdb itself trimmed the public reads at Q25 with fastp, ran MiXCR and retained productive beta chains. Each record represents a unique CDR3 protein, reported with the most common genes and DNA among its rows. It is TCRdb's table, rather than the study itself, that gives the V and J calls and clone size. The sample data list about 190,000 distinct CDR3 sequences, and 95% of these were observed just once. The ten most abundant clones make up around 0.16% of the sample.

Summary of the overall study and its limitations: The TCR sequencing and HLA analysis was acknowledged to have included a relatively small number of individuals. In the total CD8+ and CD8+ TEMRA repertoires, approximately 16 and five Susac-specific public clones, respectively, were identified. CD8+ repertoires in Susac syndrome showed clonal expansion, which was highest in CD8+ TEMRA cells and was greater in clinically active patients than in remitting patients.

The TCR originated in a human donor with Susac syndrome. The sample was CD8+ T cells from PBMCs.

The DNA sequence is TGCAGCGTTGAGTGGGGGAACACATACAATGAGCAGTTCTTC. It translates to CSVEWGNTYNEQFF. The chain is encoded by TRBV29-1 joined to TRBJ2-1; the D gene is possibly TRBD1 or TRBD2, with 5 bases matching each. The CDR3 has 14 amino acids, counting the end cysteine and phenylalanine. The sequence is cut down to CDR3 DNA, 42 bases in frame from base 1. The germline V gene provides CDR1 SQVTM and CDR2 ANQGSEA. V was cut back by 3 bases and J by 4 bases, leaving a gap of 13 bases between them.